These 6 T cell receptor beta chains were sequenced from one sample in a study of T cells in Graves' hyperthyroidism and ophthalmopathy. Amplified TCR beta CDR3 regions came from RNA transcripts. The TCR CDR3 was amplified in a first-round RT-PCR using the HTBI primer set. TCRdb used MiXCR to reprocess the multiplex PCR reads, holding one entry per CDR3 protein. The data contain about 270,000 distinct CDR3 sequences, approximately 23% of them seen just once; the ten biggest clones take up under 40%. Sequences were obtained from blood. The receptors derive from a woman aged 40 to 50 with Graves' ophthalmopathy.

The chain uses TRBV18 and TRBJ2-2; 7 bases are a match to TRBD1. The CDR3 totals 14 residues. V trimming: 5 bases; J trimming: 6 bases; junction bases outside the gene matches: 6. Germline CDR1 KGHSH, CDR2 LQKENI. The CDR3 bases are TGTGCCAGCTCATCTACAGGGGCCGCCGGGGAGCTGTTTTTT. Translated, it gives CASSSTGAAGELFF.

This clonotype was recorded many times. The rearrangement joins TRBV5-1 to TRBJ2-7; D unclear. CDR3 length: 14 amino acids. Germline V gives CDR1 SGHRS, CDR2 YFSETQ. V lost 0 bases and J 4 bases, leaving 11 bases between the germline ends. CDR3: CASSLGQARYEQYF. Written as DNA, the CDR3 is TGCGCCAGCAGCTTGGGGCAGGCGCGGTACGAGCAGTACTTC. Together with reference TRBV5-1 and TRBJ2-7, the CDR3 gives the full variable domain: KAGVTQTPRYLIKTRGQQVTLSCSPISGHRSVSWYQQTPGQGLQFLFEYFSETQRNKGNFPGRFSGRQFSNSRSEMNVSTLELGDSALYLCASSLGQARYEQYFGPGTRLTVT.

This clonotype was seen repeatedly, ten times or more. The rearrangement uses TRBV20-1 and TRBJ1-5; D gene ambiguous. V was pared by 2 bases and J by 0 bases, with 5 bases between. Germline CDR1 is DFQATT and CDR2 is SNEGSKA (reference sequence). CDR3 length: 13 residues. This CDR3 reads CSARSDSNQPQHF. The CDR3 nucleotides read TGCAGTGCTAGATCCGATAGCAATCAGCCCCAGCATTTT.

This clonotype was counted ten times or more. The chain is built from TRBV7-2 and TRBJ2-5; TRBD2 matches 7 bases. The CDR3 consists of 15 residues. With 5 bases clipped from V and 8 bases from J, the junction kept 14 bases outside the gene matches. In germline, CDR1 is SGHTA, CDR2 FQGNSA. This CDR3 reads CASSPRGGSAVTQYF. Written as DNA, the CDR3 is TGTGCCAGCAGCCCCAGAGGCGGGAGCGCTGTCACCCAGTACTTC.

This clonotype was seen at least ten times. Here the CDR3 reads CASSLLRTASYEQYF. The DNA of the CDR3 is TGTGCCAGCAGTTTACTCCGGACAGCCTCCTACGAGCAGTACTTC. The chain carries TRBV6-5 and TRBJ2-7; maybe TRBD1 (6 bases). In germline, CDR1 is MNHEY, CDR2 SVGAGI. This CDR3 region has 15 residues. V dropped 4 bases and J dropped 0 bases, with 13 bases sitting between them.

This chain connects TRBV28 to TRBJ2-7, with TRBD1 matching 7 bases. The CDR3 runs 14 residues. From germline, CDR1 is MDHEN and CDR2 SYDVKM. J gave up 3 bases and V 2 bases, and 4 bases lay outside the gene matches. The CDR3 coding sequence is TGTGCCAGCAGTTTAGAGGCAGGGGGCTACGAGCAGTACTTC. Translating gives CASSLEAGGYEQYF.